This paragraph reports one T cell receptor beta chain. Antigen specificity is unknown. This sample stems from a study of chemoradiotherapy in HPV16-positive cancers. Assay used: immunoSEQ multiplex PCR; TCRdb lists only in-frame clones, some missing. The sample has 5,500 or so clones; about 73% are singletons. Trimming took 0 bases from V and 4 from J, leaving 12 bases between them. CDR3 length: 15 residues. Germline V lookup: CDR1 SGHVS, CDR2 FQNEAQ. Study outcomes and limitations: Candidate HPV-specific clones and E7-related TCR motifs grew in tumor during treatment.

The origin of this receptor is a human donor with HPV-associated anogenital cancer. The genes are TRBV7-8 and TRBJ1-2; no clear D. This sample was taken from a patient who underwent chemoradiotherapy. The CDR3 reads CASSLAAGRTYGYTF. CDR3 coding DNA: TGTGCCAGCAGCTTAGCGGCGGGCAGAACCTATGGCTACACCTTC.